These T cell receptor beta chains were read from a single sample in a study of Graves' ophthalmopathy and Graves' hyperthyroidism. TCRdb reprocessed the multiplex PCR reads via MiXCR and lists one record per CDR3 protein. The table lists a few hundred thousand distinct CDR3 sequences, roughly 21% of them singletons, with about 40% in the top ten. The sequencing sample was made of peripheral blood. The receptor set was obtained from a woman between 45 and 60 years old with Graves' ophthalmopathy. Each CDR3 is given with its conserved first and last residue. The order of the fields is J gene, D gene, V gene, clone size, CDR3 protein, CDR3 DNA. The D gene is left open where the match is weak. Rows give clone size only sometimes, using once, few, many, or a class for an expanded clone.

j_gene: TRBJ1-6; d_gene: TRBD1; v_gene: TRBV5-1; abundance: many; CDR3aa: CASSSTPGTGGNSPLHF; CDR3nt: TGCGCCAGCAGCTCGACACCCGGGACAGGGGGAAATTCACCCCTCCACTTT
j_gene: TRBJ1-6; d_gene: .; v_gene: TRBV27; abundance: many; CDR3aa: CASGGSYNSPLHF; CDR3nt: TGTGCCAGCGGGGGCTCCTATAATTCACCCCTCCACTTT
j_gene: TRBJ2-2; d_gene: TRBD2; v_gene: TRBV12-5; abundance: many; CDR3aa: CASGLGGTTYTGELFF; CDR3nt: TGTGCTAGTGGTTTGGGCGGGACTACGTACACCGGGGAGCTGTTTTTT
j_gene: TRBJ1-1; d_gene: TRBD1; v_gene: TRBV12-3/TRBV12-4; abundance: many; CDR3aa: CASRKPGTGGTEAFF; CDR3nt: TGTGCCAGCAGGAAACCCGGGACAGGGGGGACTGAAGCTTTCTTT
j_gene: TRBJ2-2; d_gene: .; v_gene: TRBV2; abundance: many; CDR3aa: CASGGGGAVTGELFF; CDR3nt: TGTGCCAGTGGAGGAGGAGGGGCGGTCACCGGGGAGCTGTTTTTT
j_gene: TRBJ1-5; d_gene: .; v_gene: TRBV27; abundance: many; CDR3aa: CASGGLTGVGVGNQPQHF; CDR3nt: TGTGCCAGCGGAGGGCTCACAGGTGTGGGTGTTGGCAATCAGCCCCAGCATTTT
j_gene: TRBJ1-6; d_gene: .; v_gene: TRBV20-1; abundance: many; CDR3aa: CSARAGEVSPLHF; CDR3nt: TGCAGTGCTAGAGCAGGGGAAGTTTCACCCCTCCACTTT
j_gene: TRBJ2-7; d_gene: TRBD1; v_gene: TRBV29-1; abundance: many; CDR3aa: CSVSTGTGGRAYEQYF; CDR3nt: TGCAGCGTTTCTACCGGGACAGGGGGCCGAGCCTACGAGCAGTACTTC
j_gene: TRBJ2-2; d_gene: TRBD1; v_gene: TRBV24-1; abundance: .; CDR3aa: CATSDPGQGAPLF; CDR3nt: TGTGCCACCAGTGATCCGGGACAGGGTGCTCCGCTTTTT
j_gene: TRBJ2-7; d_gene: TRBD1; v_gene: TRBV6-2/TRBV6-3; abundance: .; CDR3aa: CASSYKTGQGGWEQYF; CDR3nt: TGTGCCAGCAGTTACAAGACGGGACAGGGCGGTTGGGAGCAGTACTTC
j_gene: TRBJ2-7; d_gene: .; v_gene: TRBV4-2; abundance: .; CDR3aa: CASSQPSYEQYF; CDR3nt: TGTGCCAGCAGCCAACCCTCCTACGAGCAGTACTTC
j_gene: TRBJ1-1; d_gene: .; v_gene: TRBV29-1; abundance: many; CDR3aa: CSVEVWVNTEAFF; CDR3nt: TGCAGCGTTGAAGTCTGGGTGAACACTGAAGCTTTCTTT
j_gene: TRBJ1-6; d_gene: .; v_gene: TRBV12-3/TRBV12-4; abundance: many; CDR3aa: CASSVGQRNSPLHF; CDR3nt: TGTGCCAGCAGTGTCGGACAGAGAAATTCACCCCTCCACTTT
j_gene: TRBJ2-4; d_gene: .; v_gene: TRBV6-1; abundance: .; CDR3aa: CASSDRPYPHF; CDR3nt: TGTGCCAGCAGTGACAGACCGTACCCACACTTC
j_gene: TRBJ1-5; d_gene: .; v_gene: TRBV28; abundance: many; CDR3aa: CASSFPKGGGNQPQHF; CDR3nt: TGTGCCAGCAGTTTTCCCAAAGGGGGGGGAAACCAGCCCCAGCATTTT
j_gene: TRBJ2-6; d_gene: .; v_gene: TRBV29-1; abundance: .; CDR3aa: CSAASGTGSSGANVLTF; CDR3nt: TGCAGCGCCGCCTCCGGGACGGGGAGCTCTGGGGCCAACGTCCTGACTTTC
j_gene: TRBJ2-2; d_gene: .; v_gene: TRBV27; abundance: .; CDR3aa: CASSSAIRGNTGELFF; CDR3nt: TGTGCCAGCAGTTCGGCCATCCGAGGGAACACCGGGGAGCTGTTTTTT
j_gene: TRBJ2-7; d_gene: .; v_gene: TRBV6-1; abundance: .; CDR3aa: CASSEFNGASSYEQYF; CDR3nt: TGTGCCAGCAGTGAATTTAACGGGGCGAGCTCCTACGAGCAGTACTTC
j_gene: TRBJ2-7; d_gene: .; v_gene: TRBV5-1; abundance: many; CDR3aa: CASSSFGSSYEQYF; CDR3nt: TGCGCCAGCAGCTCTTTTGGGAGCTCCTACGAGCAGTACTTC
j_gene: TRBJ2-5; d_gene: TRBD1; v_gene: TRBV5-1; abundance: many; CDR3aa: CASRPDRGTETQYF; CDR3nt: TGCGCCAGCAGACCAGACAGGGGAACAGAGACCCAGTACTTC
j_gene: TRBJ1-2; d_gene: .; v_gene: TRBV5-1; abundance: many; CDR3aa: CASSPNAGSDYTF; CDR3nt: TGCGCCAGCAGCCCTAACGCAGGGTCTGACTACACCTTC
j_gene: TRBJ2-3; d_gene: .; v_gene: TRBV25-1; abundance: few; CDR3aa: CASMPTPGTRATDTQYF; CDR3nt: TGTGCCAGCATGCCGACCCCCGGGACTCGGGCCACAGATACGCAGTATTTT
j_gene: TRBJ2-4; d_gene: TRBD2; v_gene: TRBV11-2; abundance: many; CDR3aa: CASSLGGGSADIQYF; CDR3nt: TGTGCCAGCAGCTTAGGGGGGGGTAGCGCGGACATTCAGTACTTC
j_gene: TRBJ2-7; d_gene: .; v_gene: TRBV6-1; abundance: many; CDR3aa: CASFGILYEQYF; CDR3nt: TGTGCCAGCTTCGGAATCCTATACGAGCAGTACTTC
j_gene: TRBJ2-5; d_gene: .; v_gene: TRBV24-1; abundance: many; CDR3aa: CATSDLSRGETQYF; CDR3nt: TGTGCCACCAGTGATTTGAGCAGGGGAGAGACCCAGTACTTC
j_gene: TRBJ1-5; d_gene: .; v_gene: TRBV6-1; abundance: many; CDR3aa: CASSENWAGSPPQHF; CDR3nt: TGTGCCAGCAGTGAAAACTGGGCAGGGTCACCGCCCCAGCATTTT
j_gene: TRBJ2-2; d_gene: .; v_gene: TRBV7-8; abundance: many; CDR3aa: CASSSVRVGELFF; CDR3nt: TGTGCCAGCAGCTCCGTACGGGTCGGGGAGCTGTTTTTT
j_gene: TRBJ2-2; d_gene: .; v_gene: TRBV20-1; abundance: many; CDR3aa: CSATHDSTGELFF; CDR3nt: TGCAGTGCTACCCATGACAGCACCGGGGAGCTGTTTTTT
j_gene: TRBJ1-2; d_gene: TRBD1; v_gene: TRBV7-8; abundance: many; CDR3aa: CASSLLRDRNLYGYTF; CDR3nt: TGTGCCAGCAGCTTATTACGGGACAGAAATCTATATGGCTACACCTTC
j_gene: TRBJ1-1; d_gene: .; v_gene: TRBV6-1; abundance: many; CDR3aa: CASSESGSRTEAFF; CDR3nt: TGTGCCAGCAGTGAAAGTGGTTCGAGGACTGAAGCTTTCTTT
j_gene: TRBJ2-2; d_gene: .; v_gene: TRBV24-1; abundance: .; CDR3aa: CATSDSDFTGELFF; CDR3nt: TGTGCCACCAGTGATTCGGACTTCACCGGGGAGCTGTTTTTT
j_gene: TRBJ1-1; d_gene: .; v_gene: TRBV29-1; abundance: many; CDR3aa: CSVEAGDSNTEAFF; CDR3nt: TGCAGCGTTGAGGCGGGGGATTCCAACACTGAAGCTTTCTTT
j_gene: TRBJ1-2; d_gene: .; v_gene: TRBV6-1; abundance: once; CDR3aa: CASSEAGRWGYTF; CDR3nt: TGTGCCAGCAGTGAAGCGGGGAGGTGGGGCTACACCTTC
j_gene: TRBJ1-6; d_gene: .; v_gene: TRBV6-1; abundance: many; CDR3aa: CASSVSGYNSPLHF; CDR3nt: TGTGCCAGCAGTGTCTCGGGGTATAATTCACCCCTCCACTTT
j_gene: TRBJ2-7; d_gene: TRBD1; v_gene: TRBV5-1; abundance: many; CDR3aa: CASSLTGQGNEQYF; CDR3nt: TGCGCCAGCAGCTTGACGGGACAGGGTAACGAGCAGTACTTC
j_gene: TRBJ1-2; d_gene: .; v_gene: TRBV28; abundance: many; CDR3aa: CASSSGFRGYTF; CDR3nt: TGTGCCAGCAGTTCAGGGTTCCGCGGCTACACCTTC
j_gene: TRBJ1-2; d_gene: .; v_gene: TRBV19; abundance: many; CDR3aa: CASSLGLLRGYTF; CDR3nt: TGTGCCAGTTCCCTAGGTCTGCTCCGTGGCTACACCTTC
j_gene: TRBJ1-2; d_gene: .; v_gene: TRBV12-3/TRBV12-4; abundance: many; CDR3aa: CASSLDIPGTYTF; CDR3nt: TGTGCCAGCAGTTTGGACATCCCGGGGACCTACACCTTC
j_gene: TRBJ1-2; d_gene: TRBD1; v_gene: TRBV6-1; abundance: many; CDR3aa: CASSDQGAGYGYTF; CDR3nt: TGTGCCAGCAGTGACCAGGGGGCGGGCTATGGCTACACCTTC
j_gene: TRBJ2-5; d_gene: TRBD2; v_gene: TRBV6-2/TRBV6-3; abundance: many; CDR3aa: CASSYGTSGTVETQYF; CDR3nt: TGTGCCAGCAGTTACGGGACTAGCGGGACTGTGGAGACCCAGTACTTC
j_gene: TRBJ1-5; d_gene: TRBD1; v_gene: TRBV19; abundance: many; CDR3aa: CASSGYRGGYSNQPQHF; CDR3nt: TGTGCCAGTAGTGGATACAGGGGGGGATATAGCAATCAGCCCCAGCATTTT
j_gene: TRBJ1-1; d_gene: .; v_gene: TRBV29-1; abundance: many; CDR3aa: CSVGRGVEAFF; CDR3nt: TGCAGCGTTGGGCGAGGTGTTGAAGCTTTCTTT
j_gene: TRBJ2-5; d_gene: TRBD1; v_gene: TRBV20-1; abundance: many; CDR3aa: CSARTFGTAYQETQYF; CDR3nt: TGCAGTGCTAGGACCTTCGGGACAGCGTACCAAGAGACCCAGTACTTC
j_gene: TRBJ2-4; d_gene: .; v_gene: TRBV7-2; abundance: many; CDR3aa: CASSFRPLLGSKNIQYF; CDR3nt: TGTGCCAGCAGCTTCAGGCCCTTGTTGGGGTCCAAAAACATTCAGTACTTC
j_gene: TRBJ2-1; d_gene: .; v_gene: TRBV11-2; abundance: many; CDR3aa: CASSPGGSRNEQFF; CDR3nt: TGTGCCAGCAGCCCCGGCGGTAGCCGAAATGAGCAGTTCTTC
j_gene: TRBJ2-2; d_gene: .; v_gene: TRBV12-3/TRBV12-4; abundance: many; CDR3aa: CASSLIGGTGELFF; CDR3nt: TGTGCCAGCAGTTTAATAGGGGGAACCGGGGAGCTGTTTTTT
j_gene: TRBJ1-1; d_gene: .; v_gene: TRBV30; abundance: many; CDR3aa: CACQNRRANTEAFF; CDR3nt: TGTGCCTGTCAAAATCGACGGGCGAACACTGAAGCTTTCTTT
j_gene: TRBJ2-5; d_gene: .; v_gene: TRBV20-1; abundance: many; CDR3aa: CSARDPAGVAETQYF; CDR3nt: TGCAGTGCTAGAGATCCGGCAGGGGTTGCGGAGACCCAGTACTTC
j_gene: TRBJ2-5; d_gene: TRBD1; v_gene: TRBV6-1; abundance: many; CDR3aa: CASRTRQGAETQYF; CDR3nt: TGTGCCAGCAGGACGAGACAGGGGGCCGAGACCCAGTACTTC
j_gene: TRBJ2-5; d_gene: TRBD1; v_gene: TRBV6-5; abundance: many; CDR3aa: CASSYLTGTGASETQYF; CDR3nt: TGTGCCAGCAGTTACTTGACCGGGACAGGGGCTTCGGAGACCCAGTACTTC
j_gene: TRBJ1-3; d_gene: .; v_gene: TRBV12-3/TRBV12-4; abundance: .; CDR3aa: CASTQNSGNTIYF; CDR3nt: TGTGCCAGCACCCAGAACTCTGGAAACACCATATATTTT
j_gene: TRBJ1-1; d_gene: TRBD1; v_gene: TRBV20-1; abundance: .; CDR3aa: CSASLDGTGREAFF; CDR3nt: TGCAGTGCTAGTCTTGATGGGACAGGCCGTGAAGCTTTCTTT